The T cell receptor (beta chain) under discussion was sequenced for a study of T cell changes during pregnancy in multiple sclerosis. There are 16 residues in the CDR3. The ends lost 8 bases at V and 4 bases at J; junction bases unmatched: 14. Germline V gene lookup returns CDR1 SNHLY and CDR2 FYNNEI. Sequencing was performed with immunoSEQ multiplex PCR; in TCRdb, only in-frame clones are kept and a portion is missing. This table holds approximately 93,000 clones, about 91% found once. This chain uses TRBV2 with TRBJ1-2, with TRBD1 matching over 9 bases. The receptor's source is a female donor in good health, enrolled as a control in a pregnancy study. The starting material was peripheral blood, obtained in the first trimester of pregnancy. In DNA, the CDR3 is TGTGCCAGCCGTCCGGGACAGGGTGGTTGGGTCTATGGCTACACCTTC. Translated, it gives CASRPGQGGWVYGYTF.